This paragraph reports one T cell receptor (beta chain). No antigen is known for it. CDR1 is SGHRS, CDR2 YFSETQ, per germline. The CDR3 covers 17 residues. V shed 0 bases and J shed 5 bases, with 17 bases lying between them. Time point indicated: cycle 4 day 1 (C4D1), after 5 to 7 weeks of nivolumab. In every patient, relapse followed autologous stem cell transplantation, while exposure to brentuximab vedotin differed. Best response was recorded as complete response, partial response or progressive disease. The data belong to a study of PD-1 blockade in classical Hodgkin lymphoma. Looking at the study overall: Intravenous delivery of nivolumab at 3 mg/kg to patients occurred every 2 weeks.

Clones were sequenced by immunoSEQ multiplex PCR, and TCRdb holds only the in-frame ones, with some missing. The repertoire holds around 23,000 clones, with approximately 87% as singletons. Findings and caveats of the study: In newly diagnosed patients, baseline TCR diversity was reportedly below that of healthy donors. The study found complete responders had baseline diversity similar to newly diagnosed patients.

This sequence was found in a human donor with classical Hodgkin lymphoma. The chain uses TRBV5-1 and TRBJ2-2; tentatively, D is TRBD1 (6 bases). Material: peripheral blood mononuclear cells (PBMCs), obtained before the fourth cycle of nivolumab. CDR3 sequence: CASSLAPGVERTGELFF. CDR3 coding DNA: TGCGCCAGCAGCTTGGCGCCAGGGGTCGAAAGAACCGGGGAGCTGTTTTTT.